The next 7 T cell receptor beta chains were all read from a single sample in a study of T cell changes during pregnancy in multiple sclerosis. TCRdb keeps only in-frame clones here, not all; method: immunoSEQ multiplex PCR. The profile shows fewer than 45,000 clones, around 92% of them singletons. The sequencing here drew on CD8+ T cells from peripheral blood mononuclear cells, taken in the third trimester of pregnancy. The receptors derive from a female donor with multiple sclerosis, enrolled in a pregnancy study.

The rearrangement uses TRBV13 and TRBJ2-6, with 10 bases identical to TRBD2. V trimming: 5 bases; J trimming: 4 bases; junction bases outside the gene matches: 11. The CDR3 spans 18 residues. CDR1 and CDR2 (germline): PRHDT, FYEKMQ (reference sequence). CDR3 nucleotides: TGTGCCAGCAGCGCTCCAGCGGGAGGGCCGTTGGGGGCCAACGTCCTGACTTTC. It specifies CASSAPAGGPLGANVLTF.

The chain uses TRBV6-1 and TRBJ2-7; perhaps TRBD2 as D (6 bases). This CDR3 region has 15 residues. The V end was cut by 8 bases, the J end by 3 bases, with 20 bases between. Germline values: CDR1 MNHNS, CDR2 SASEGT. CDR3 DNA: TGTGCCAGCGGTCAGTCTGGGAGGTTAGACTACGAGCAGTACTTC. Encoded protein: CASGQSGRLDYEQYF.

This chain links TRBV5-6 with TRBJ2-2; 9 bases are shared with TRBD1. V lost 0 bases and J lost 5; bases outside the gene matches: 5. CDR1 is SGHDT, CDR2 YYEEEE, per germline. The CDR3 has 16 residues. The CDR3 sequence: CASSLAGQGGTGELFF. Here the CDR3 DNA reads TGTGCCAGCAGCTTGGCGGGACAGGGAGGAACCGGGGAGCTGTTTTTT. Full variable domain (remainder filled in from reference TRBV5-6 and TRBJ2-2): DAGVTQSPTHLIKTRGQQVTLRCSPKSGHDTVSWYQQALGQGPQFIFQYYEEEERQRGNFPDRFSGHQFPNYSSELNVNALLLGDSALYLCASSLAGQGGTGELFFGEGSRLTVL.

This sequence joins TRBV27 and TRBJ1-5; D remains ambiguous. Germline values: CDR1 MNHEY, CDR2 SMNVEV (reference sequence). The CDR3 has 17 amino acids. Trimming stripped 2 bases from V and 0 bases from J, with 14 bases between. The CDR3 loop reads CASSLHNNAGSNQPQHF. CDR3 sequence (DNA): TGTGCCAGCAGTTTACACAACAATGCGGGTAGCAATCAGCCCCAGCATTTT.

CDR3 sequence reads: CASRSPGRGAGTEAFF. In nucleotides, the CDR3 is TGTGCCAGCAGATCACCCGGGCGGGGGGCCGGCACTGAAGCTTTCTTT. This chain connects TRBV28 to TRBJ1-1; possibly TRBD1 for D (6 bases). Germline loops: CDR1 MDHEN, CDR2 SYDVKM. This CDR3 comprises 16 residues. With 6 bases removed from V and 4 bases from J, the gap between germline ends came to 21 bases. Based on the CDR3 plus reference TRBV28 and TRBJ1-1, the full variable domain is DVKVTQSSRYLVKRTGEKVFLECVQDMDHENMFWYRQDPGLGLRLIYFSYDVKMKEKGDIPEGYSVSREKKERFSLILESASTNQTSMYLCASRSPGRGAGTEAFFGQGTRLTVV.

The J gene is TRBJ2-7, the V gene TRBV29-1; 9 positions match TRBD2. The junction had 15 bases not matched to a gene; V was cut back by 5 bases and J by 4 bases. The germline CDR1 and CDR2 sequences are SQVTM and ANQGSEA. This CDR3 is 16 amino acids long. CDR3 sequence: CSVSGSGRLDPYEQYF. In DNA, the CDR3 is TGCAGCGTTTCGGGTAGCGGGAGATTAGACCCTTACGAGCAGTACTTC.

The chain links TRBV18 to TRBJ2-2; TRBD2 might be the D (6 bases). In germline, CDR1 is KGHSH, CDR2 LQKENI. The CDR3 contains 14 residues. The V and J ends lost 5 bases and 2 bases respectively, with 9 bases between them. The CDR3 reads CASSAGPNTGELFF. Here the CDR3 DNA reads TGTGCCAGCTCAGCGGGACCTAACACCGGGGAGCTGTTTTTT.